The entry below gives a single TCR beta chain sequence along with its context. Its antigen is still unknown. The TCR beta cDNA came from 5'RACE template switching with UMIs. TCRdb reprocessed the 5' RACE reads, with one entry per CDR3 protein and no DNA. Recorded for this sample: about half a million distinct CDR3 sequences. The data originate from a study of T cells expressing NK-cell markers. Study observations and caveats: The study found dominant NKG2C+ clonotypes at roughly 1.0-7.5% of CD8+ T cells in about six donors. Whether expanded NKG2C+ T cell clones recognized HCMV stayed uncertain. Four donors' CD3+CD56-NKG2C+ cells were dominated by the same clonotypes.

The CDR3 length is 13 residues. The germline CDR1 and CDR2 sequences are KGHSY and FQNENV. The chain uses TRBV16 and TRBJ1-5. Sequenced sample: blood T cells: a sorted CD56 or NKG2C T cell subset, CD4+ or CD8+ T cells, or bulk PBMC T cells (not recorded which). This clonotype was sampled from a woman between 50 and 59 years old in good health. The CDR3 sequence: CASSQERNQPQHF.